Below are 26 T cell receptor beta chains sequenced from a single sample in a study of cytomegalovirus exposure and HLA in healthy donors. It was with 60 Vbeta and 13 Jbeta primers that the PCR ran. Assay used: immunoSEQ multiplex PCR; TCRdb lists only in-frame clones, some missing. Here the sample spans a few hundred thousand clones, around 89% being singletons. The sample taken for sequencing was PBMCs. These receptors came from a young woman in good health and CMV-seronegative.

J is TRBJ1-2 and V is TRBV11-2, with a weak D call TRBD1 (5 bases). Trimming cost V 5 bases and J 6 bases, with 16 bases left between them. Per germline, CDR1 SGHAT and CDR2 FQNNGV. The length of the CDR3 is 14 residues. The DNA of the CDR3 is TGTGCCAGCAGCCAATCAGGGCAGTTTAATGGCTACACCTTC. This sequence encodes CASSQSGQFNGYTF.

V usage is TRBV29-1 and J usage is TRBJ2-7; D not resolved. The CDR3 totals 11 residues. CDR1 and CDR2 from the germline V gene are SQVTM and ANQGSEA. The V and J ends lost 3 bases and 3 bases respectively, with 6 bases between them. The CDR3 loop reads CSVDTGYEQYF. For the CDR3, the DNA is TGCAGCGTTGATACGGGCTACGAGCAGTACTTC.

The rearrangement joins TRBV6-6 to TRBJ2-7, with 9 positions matching TRBD2. The CDR3 is made up of 15 amino acids. The germline V gene encodes CDR1 MNHNY and CDR2 SVGAGI (reference sequence). V shed 5 bases and J 6 bases; nucleotides not matched to a gene: 11. The CDR3 DNA sequence: TGTGCCAGCAGTGGTGGGACTAGCTCGTGGGGCGAGCAGTACTTC. Translated, it gives CASSGGTSSWGEQYF.

The CDR3 bases are TGTGCCAGCAGCTTCCCCGGCGCACTAGCGGGAGTTCCAGAGACCCAGTACTTC. Amino acids: CASSFPGALAGVPETQYF. The rearrangement joins TRBV5-4 to TRBJ2-5, with 11 bases matching TRBD2. The V segment lost 2 bases and the J segment 4 bases; nucleotides outside the gene matches: 13. Germline V gives CDR1 SGHNT, CDR2 YYREEE (reference sequence). The CDR3 covers 18 residues.

The J gene is TRBJ2-1, the V gene TRBV2; TRBD2 aligns across 9 bases. This CDR3 comprises 15 residues. V gave up 7 bases and J gave up 7 bases; unmatched junction bases: 11. Germline V gene sequence: CDR1 SNHLY, CDR2 FYNNEI. CDR3 coding DNA: TGTGCCAGCAAGAGGCGGGAGGGCCCAGGGAATGAGCAGTTCTTC. The encoded protein is CASKRREGPGNEQFF.

CDR3 sequence (DNA): TGTGCCAGCAGCTCCAGGGGAGGGGACGAGCAGTACTTC. It encodes CASSSRGGDEQYF. The chain employs TRBV5-5 and TRBJ2-7, with TRBD2 as a possible D gene (7 bases). From germline, CDR1 is SGHKS and CDR2 YYEKEE (reference sequence). The CDR3 length is 13 residues. Between the trimmed V and J ends, which lost 3 bases and 5 bases, there was a span of 12 bases.

The V and J genes are TRBV2 and TRBJ2-5; D is unresolved. The DNA end is more similar to TRBJ2-7, so the J call may be wrong. The CDR3 contains 13 residues. The germline V gene has CDR1 SNHLY and CDR2 FYNNEI. The CDR3 reads CASSTDSLYEQYF. For the CDR3, the DNA is TGTGCCAGCAGTACCGACTCCCTCTACGAGCAGTACTTC.

The chain has TRBV5-1 and TRBJ2-1; 11 bases fit TRBD2. This CDR3 has 16 amino acids. Trimming cost V 3 bases and J 9 bases; bases outside gene matches: 11. CDR1 SGHRS and CDR2 YFSETQ come from the germline V gene. The CDR3 DNA reads as TGCGCCAGCAGCTCACAATTGACTAGCGGGACTGGTGAGCAGTTCTTC. As protein: CASSSQLTSGTGEQFF.

V usage is TRBV28 and J usage is TRBJ1-4; 9 positions agree with TRBD1. The CDR3 extends over 17 amino acids. CDR1 is MDHEN and CDR2 is SYDVKM in the germline V gene. Trimming removed 6 bases from V and 4 bases from J; junction bases left unmatched: 12. CDR3 region: CASSPPGTGISNEKLFF. The CDR3 DNA reads as TGTGCCAGCAGCCCTCCCGGGACAGGGATCAGTAATGAAAAACTGTTTTTT.

The chain couples TRBV9 to TRBJ1-3; TRBD1 aligns across 8 bases. CDR1 is SGDLS and CDR2 is YYNGEE in the germline V gene. The CDR3 contains 14 residues. J gave up 5 bases and V 0 bases, and 1 base lay outside the gene matches. The CDR3 DNA is TGTGCCAGCAGCGTAGCCAGGGGGCGAAACACCATATATTTT. It yields the protein CASSVARGRNTIYF.

V and J are TRBV7-2 and TRBJ1-1; 8 nucleotides line up with TRBD1. J lost 1 base, V lost 5 bases, and 6 bases had no gene match. The CDR3 consists of 15 residues. Germline CDR1 and CDR2: SGHTA and FQGNSA. The CDR3, as DNA: TGTGCCAGCAGCCGCGGACAGGGAAGGAACACTGAAGCTTTCTTT. Amino acids: CASSRGQGRNTEAFF.

The chain couples TRBV15 to TRBJ1-5, with 10 bases matching TRBD1. The V gene end was trimmed by 2 bases and the J gene end by 5 bases; junction bases not matched to a gene: 3. The CDR3 covers 15 residues. Germline V gene data show CDR1 as LNHNV and CDR2 as YYDKDF (reference sequence). For the CDR3, the DNA is TGTGCCACCAGCAGATCGACAGGGGGCTATCAGCCCCAGCATTTT. Translating it yields CATSRSTGGYQPQHF.

This rearrangement joins TRBV4-1 to TRBJ2-1; D is perhaps TRBD1 (6 bases). V lost 4 bases and J 6 bases, leaving 28 bases between the germline ends. This CDR3 region has 19 residues. Germline CDR1 and CDR2: MGHRA and YSYEKL. The CDR3, as DNA: TGCGCCAGCAGCCCCTTACCCACGTCGGACAGTCGCCTATTCAATGAGCAGTTCTTC. This sequence encodes CASSPLPTSDSRLFNEQFF.

This clone showed up just a few times. The chain is built from TRBV4-1 and TRBJ2-2; 8 nucleotides align to TRBD2. The CDR3 loop spans 15 amino acids. Germline V lookup: CDR1 MGHRA, CDR2 YSYEKL. The trim removed 6 bases at V and 5 bases at J, leaving 8 bases unmatched. CDR3 in DNA: TGCGCCAGCAGTCCGCAAGCGGGAGTGACCGGGGAGCTGTTTTTT. Protein sequence: CASSPQAGVTGELFF.

The J gene is TRBJ2-7, the V gene TRBV20-1; D gene unclear. The germline V gene encodes CDR1 DFQATT and CDR2 SNEGSKA (reference sequence). The CDR3 extends over 10 amino acids. Trimming took 3 bases from V and 5 from J, leaving 5 bases between them. The CDR3 protein is CSASSDEQYF. The CDR3 region has the DNA TGCAGTGCTAGTTCGGACGAGCAGTACTTC.

This rearrangement joins TRBV9 to TRBJ2-7; possible D gene TRBD1, 6 bases. Per germline, CDR1 SGDLS and CDR2 YYNGEE. The V gene lost 0 bases and the J gene lost 2 bases, with 12 bases spanning the gap. This CDR3 spans 15 amino acids. The CDR3 coding sequence is TGTGCCAGCAGCGTAGGAGAGGGGGTGGCCTACGAGCAGTACTTC. Translated: CASSVGEGVAYEQYF.

The chain recombines TRBV5-1 with TRBJ1-4, with TRBD1 matching over 7 bases. Germline CDR1 is SGHRS and CDR2 is YFSETQ. CDR3 length equals 14 residues. V shed 3 bases, J shed 6 bases, and the junction held 5 bases outside the gene matches. The CDR3 sequence: CASSYTGADEKLFF. The CDR3 region has the DNA TGCGCCAGCAGCTACACAGGGGCTGATGAAAAACTGTTTTTT.

The DNA of the CDR3 is TGTGCCAGCAGCTCGTTCGAGGGGGCGCTTAACTATGGCTACACCTTC. It codes for CASSSFEGALNYGYTF. The chain is built from TRBV5-4 and TRBJ1-2; 7 bases line up with TRBD1. This CDR3 region has 16 residues. Per the germline V gene, CDR1 is SGHNT and CDR2 is YYREEE (reference sequence). The J segment lost 1 base and the V segment lost 3 bases, leaving 9 bases of the junction unmatched.

The chain carries TRBV7-2 and TRBJ2-3; 9 nucleotides align to TRBD2. After removal of 5 bases from V and 4 bases from J, the junction contained 7 bases not matched to a gene. The CDR3 is 15 amino acids. Germline lookup yields CDR1 SGHTA and CDR2 FQGNSA. CDR3 sequence: CASSRRAGGADTQYF. In DNA form, the CDR3 reads TGTGCCAGCAGCCGGCGGGCGGGAGGGGCAGATACGCAGTATTTT.

The V call is TRBV29-1, the J call TRBJ2-3; D is ambiguous. The CDR3 sequence is 13 residues long. CDR1 is SQVTM and CDR2 is ANQGSEA in the germline V gene. The CDR3 DNA reads as TGCAGTCTATCAGGTCGGAGCACAGATACGCAGTATTTT. Amino acids: CSLSGRSTDTQYF.

This chain links TRBV2 with TRBJ1-4; 7 nucleotides line up with TRBD1. In germline, CDR1 is SNHLY, CDR2 FYNNEI. After removal of 8 bases from V and 5 bases from J, the junction contained 8 bases not matched to a gene. The CDR3 consists of 14 residues. This chain's CDR3 is CASGRQGLNEKLFF. As DNA, the CDR3 is TGTGCCAGCGGGAGACAGGGATTGAATGAAAAACTGTTTTTT.

The DNA of the CDR3 is TGTGCCAGCAGCTTTAGTTCCGGGTTCGAGCAGTACTTC. Translating gives CASSFSSGFEQYF. The chain combines TRBV11-3 with TRBJ2-7; D is unresolved. The CDR3 has 13 amino acids. Trimming took off 3 bases at V and 6 bases at J, with 12 bases between the two ends. CDR1 is SGHNT, CDR2 YENEEA, per germline.

V is TRBV27 and J is TRBJ2-1; D is uncertain. V lost 6 bases and J lost 4, with 4 bases in between. This CDR3 is 11 amino acids long. Germline V gene data show CDR1 as MNHEY and CDR2 as SMNVEV (reference sequence). CDR3 sequence reads: CASRYYNEQFF. The CDR3 DNA sequence: TGTGCCAGCAGGTATTACAATGAGCAGTTCTTC.

This chain links TRBV11-2 with TRBJ2-1, with D possibly matching TRBD2 (6 bases). The CDR3 is made up of 13 amino acids. Germline assignment: CDR1 SGHAT and CDR2 FQNNGV. The ends were cut back, 6 bases at V and 9 bases at J, with 15 bases in the middle. The CDR3 DNA is TGTGCCAGCAGACTAGCCCTCAGAGGTGAGCAGTTCTTC. Translating gives CASRLALRGEQFF.

The CDR3 sequence is CASSPTGGATEAFF. In DNA, the CDR3 is TGTGCCAGCAGCCCGACAGGGGGCGCAACTGAAGCTTTCTTT. The rearrangement uses TRBV7-8 and TRBJ1-1; 10 nucleotides line up with TRBD1. Germline CDR1 SGHVS, CDR2 FQNEAQ. This CDR3 spans 14 amino acids. The junction had 5 bases not matched to a gene; V was cut back by 5 bases and J by 5 bases.

Turning to this clone: One junction end disagrees with the germline gene, perhaps due to a read error. The rearrangement links TRBV7-9 to TRBJ2-7, with D possibly TRBD2 on 7 matching bases. Germline CDR1 SEHNR, CDR2 FQNEAQ (reference sequence). The CDR3 consists of 16 residues. CDR3 bases: TGTTCCAGCAGCTTAAGCCGGGGGGCGGGTGTCTACGAGCAGTACTTC. It encodes CSSSLSRGAGVYEQYF.